This passage covers 17 T cell receptor beta chains from one sample sequenced in a study of T cell responses to AZD1222 COVID-19 vaccine. The data were produced by immunoSEQ multiplex PCR, yet TCRdb's version contains in-frame clones alone and is incomplete. Seen here are approximately 150,000 clones, about 91% observed once, and the top ten hold about 1%. This sample comprised peripheral blood, obtained 28 days after the second AZD1222 dose. These receptors came from an adult who received the AZD1222 COVID-19 vaccine.

The chain joins TRBV29-1 to TRBJ1-1, with a weak D call TRBD1 (5 bases). The V gene lost 2 bases and the J gene lost 0 bases, with 10 bases spanning the gap. This CDR3 is built from 14 residues. Germline CDR1 and CDR2: SQVTM and ANQGSEA. For the CDR3, the DNA is TGCAGCGTTGAAAGTTCAGGGTTGAACACTGAAGCTTTCTTT. Residues: CSVESSGLNTEAFF.

This CDR3 is CATAGQRSEKLFF. The CDR3 region has the DNA TGTGCCACCGCGGGACAGAGGAGTGAAAAACTGTTTTTT. The chain recombines TRBV6-5 with TRBJ1-4, with 7 bases matching TRBD1. J gave up 7 bases and V 10 bases, and 9 bases lay outside the gene matches. The germline gives CDR1 MNHEY, CDR2 SVGAGI. The CDR3 covers 13 residues.

The rearrangement uses TRBV6-6 and TRBJ1-1, with D possibly matching TRBD1 (5 bases). Germline loops: CDR1 MNHNY, CDR2 SVGAGI (reference sequence). The germline V and J ends were trimmed by 0 bases and 8 bases, with 13 bases remaining between them. CDR3 length: 14 residues. CDR3 DNA: TGTGCCAGCAGTTACTCCGGGGACGGACGGGAAGCTTTCTTT. It yields the protein CASSYSGDGREAFF.

The J gene is TRBJ1-5, the V gene TRBV2, with 8 positions matching TRBD1. Trimming cost V 6 bases and J 4 bases; bases outside gene matches: 14. The CDR3 runs 17 residues. CDR1 SNHLY and CDR2 FYNNEI come from the germline V gene. The CDR3 sequence is CASRLMGQVPPNQPQHF. CDR3 DNA sequence: TGTGCCAGCAGGCTAATGGGACAGGTTCCTCCAAATCAGCCCCAGCATTTT.

This clone was picked up one time. This rearrangement joins TRBV25-1 to TRBJ1-1, with 8 nucleotides matching TRBD1. Germline values: CDR1 MGHDK, CDR2 SYGVNS. With 4 bases clipped from V and 4 bases from J, the junction kept 14 bases outside the gene matches. The CDR3 is made up of 17 amino acids. In DNA form, the CDR3 reads TGTGCCAGCAGTGGGGGTCAGGGGGCGCGCTGGGGCACTGAAGCTTTCTTT. Its translation: CASSGGQGARWGTEAFF.

The DNA of the CDR3 is TGTGCCAGCAGCCACCGGGGCCGGGCCTCCACCTTC. Its translation: CASSHRGRASTF. The chain combines TRBV3-1 (or the pseudogene TRBV3-2) with TRBJ1-2; tentatively, D is TRBD1 (5 bases). The germline gives CDR1 LGHDT, CDR2 YNNKEL (reference sequence). Deletions cut 3 bases from V and 13 bases from J, with 15 bases between. The CDR3 is 12 residues long.

V is TRBV3-1 (or the pseudogene TRBV3-2) and J is TRBJ2-3; D not resolved. The germline V gene encodes CDR1 LGHDT and CDR2 YNNKEL (reference sequence). This CDR3 is 15 amino acids long. Trimming shortened V by 1 base and J by 2 bases, and 10 bases separated the two germline ends. DNA for the CDR3: TGTGCCAGCAGCCAAGGAAGTGGGGACACAGATACGCAGTATTTT. Translation gives CASSQGSGDTDTQYF.

This clone was counted a few times. The genes are TRBV11-3 and TRBJ2-1, with D unresolved. With 4 bases removed from V and 2 bases from J, the gap between germline ends came to 15 bases. Germline CDR1 reads SGHNT; CDR2 reads YENEEA. CDR3 size: 16 residues. CDR3 DNA: TGTGCCAGCAGCTCTTCTCGGCAGGAACCCTACAATGAGCAGTTCTTC. It specifies CASSSSRQEPYNEQFF.

V is TRBV12-3 or TRBV12-4 and J is TRBJ2-7, with D possibly TRBD1 on 5 matching bases. The CDR3 is 12 amino acids. V shed 6 bases and J shed 6 bases, with 12 bases lying between them. Written as DNA, the CDR3 is TGTGCCAGCAGACAGGACGCCCCCGAGCAGTACTTC. It translates to CASRQDAPEQYF.

The chain carries TRBV3-1 (or the pseudogene TRBV3-2) and TRBJ2-5, with D possibly being TRBD1 (5 bases). The CDR3 is 11 residues long. V lost 0 bases, J lost 12 bases, and 8 bases lay in between. Germline loops: CDR1 LGHDT, CDR2 YNNKEL (reference sequence). Here the CDR3 reads CASSQDLREYF. The CDR3, as DNA: TGTGCCAGCAGCCAAGACCTCAGGGAGTACTTC.

This chain uses TRBV18 with TRBJ2-1, with D perhaps matching TRBD2 (6 bases). The germline CDR1 and CDR2 sequences are KGHSH and LQKENI. Between the trimmed V and J ends, which lost 0 bases and 6 bases, there was a span of 15 bases. CDR3 length equals 16 residues. As DNA, the CDR3 is TGTGCCAGCTCACCACCGTGGACTACCTTCTCCAATGAGCAGTTCTTC. Translation: CASSPPWTTFSNEQFF.

J is TRBJ1-2 and V is TRBV12-3 or TRBV12-4; D call uncertain. There are 13 residues in the CDR3. The V end lost 6 bases, the J end lost 1 base, and 9 bases lay between the germline ends. The CDR3 nucleotides read TGTGCCAGCAGCCTCAGGAGTAACTATGGCTACACCTTC. Protein product: CASSLRSNYGYTF.

The table lists this clone with a few counts. The chain uses TRBV11-2 and TRBJ2-5; 7 positions match TRBD2. Germline lookup yields CDR1 SGHAT and CDR2 FQNNGV. The CDR3 covers 13 residues. V shed 2 bases and J 5 bases; nucleotides not matched to a gene: 2. The CDR3 DNA follows: TGTGCCAGCAGCTTATATAGCGGGGAGACCCAGTACTTC. This gives the protein CASSLYSGETQYF.

The CDR3 DNA reads as TGTGCCATCCTAGACCAGACGGGAGGCTACACCTTC. It yields the protein CAILDQTGGYTF. This chain uses TRBV2 with TRBJ1-2; D gene ambiguous. CDR1 is SNHLY, CDR2 FYNNEI, per germline. The V end was cut by 10 bases, the J end by 8 bases, with 17 bases between. CDR3 length: 12 amino acids.

This chain links TRBV2 with TRBJ1-4, with a weak D call TRBD1 (6 bases). The ends were cut back, 3 bases at V and 5 bases at J, with 10 bases in the middle. The CDR3 is 14 amino acids. The germline V gene encodes CDR1 SNHLY and CDR2 FYNNEI. For the CDR3, the DNA is TGTGCCAGCAGTGAGCAGGGGCTGAATGAAAAACTGTTTTTT. Its protein product is CASSEQGLNEKLFF.

V usage is TRBV6-5 and J usage is TRBJ1-1, with D perhaps matching TRBD1 (6 bases). Germline CDR1 and CDR2: MNHEY and SVGAGI. CDR3 size: 14 residues. Between the trimmed V and J ends, which lost 6 bases and 1 base, there was a span of 12 bases. The chain's CDR3 is CASSLGHRNTEAFF. CDR3 in DNA: TGTGCCAGCAGCCTGGGACATCGGAACACTGAAGCTTTCTTT.

J is TRBJ2-3 and V is TRBV9, with unresolved D. In germline, CDR1 is SGDLS, CDR2 YYNGEE. Trimming removed 5 bases at V and 6 bases at J, with 19 bases between. This CDR3 has 15 amino acids. The DNA of the CDR3 is TGTGCCAGCAGTGCCCTCTTAGGGTTGATGGATACGCAGTATTTT. Translation gives CASSALLGLMDTQYF.